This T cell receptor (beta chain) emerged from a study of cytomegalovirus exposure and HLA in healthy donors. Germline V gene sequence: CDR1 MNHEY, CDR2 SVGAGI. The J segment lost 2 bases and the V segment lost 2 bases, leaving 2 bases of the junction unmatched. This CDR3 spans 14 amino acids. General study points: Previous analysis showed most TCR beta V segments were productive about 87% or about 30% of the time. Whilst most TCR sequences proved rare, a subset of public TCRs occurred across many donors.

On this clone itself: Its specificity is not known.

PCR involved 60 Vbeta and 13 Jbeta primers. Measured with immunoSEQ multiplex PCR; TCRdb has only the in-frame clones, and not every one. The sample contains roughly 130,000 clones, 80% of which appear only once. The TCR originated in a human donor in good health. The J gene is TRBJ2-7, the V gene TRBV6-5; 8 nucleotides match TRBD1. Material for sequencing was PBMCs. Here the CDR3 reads CASSYRDRPYEQYF. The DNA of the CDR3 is TGTGCCAGCAGTTACCGGGACAGGCCCTACGAGCAGTACTTC.